The rows below give T cell receptor beta chains drawn from one sample of a study of blood T cell repertoires in COVID-19. Produced via immunoSEQ multiplex PCR; TCRdb's table is partial and in-frame only. This repertoire shows some 100,000 clones, about nine tenths found once; its top ten account for 5.1%. Sequences were obtained from peripheral blood. The source is a man in his forties or fifties with acute or convalescent COVID-19. Both conserved end residues are part of each CDR3. Fields, in order: V gene, D gene, J gene, clone size, CDR3 protein, CDR3 DNA. D genes are given only for firm matches. The listing skips clone size in some rows; elsewhere it reads once, few, many or a size class.

TRBV5-6	TRBD1	TRBJ1-6	-	CASSLDRGRLSTNSPLHF	TGTGCCAGCAGCTTGGACAGGGGGCGATTGAGCACAAATTCACCCCTCCACTTT
TRBV19	TRBD1	TRBJ2-7	-	CASKPGQSSYEQYF	TGTGCCAGTAAACCGGGACAGAGCTCCTACGAGCAGTACTTC
TRBV3-1/TRBV3-2	-	TRBJ1-1	-	CASSQDDTTFKAEAFF	TGTGCCAGCAGCCAAGATGACACCACGTTTAAAGCTGAAGCTTTCTTT
TRBV7-9	-	TRBJ2-5	few	CANLKAGQGWWVGETQYF	TGTGCGAACCTAAAAGCCGGTCAGGGCTGGTGGGTGGGAGAGACCCAGTACTTC
TRBV18	TRBD1	TRBJ1-2	-	CASSPGTGYGYTF	TGTGCCAGCTCACCCGGGACAGGGTACGGCTACACCTTC
TRBV29-1	TRBD1	TRBJ2-3	-	CSVVTGGEDTQYF	TGCAGCGTTGTGACAGGGGGCGAGGATACGCAGTATTTT
TRBV5-1	-	TRBJ1-1	once	CASSLMVAGRTEAFF	TGCGCCAGCAGCTTGATGGTGGCAGGGCGAACTGAAGCTTTCTTT
TRBV7-2	TRBD1	TRBJ1-6	-	CASSGDRANSPLHF	TGTGCCAGCAGCGGCGACAGGGCGAACTCACCCCTCCACTTT
TRBV7-9	-	TRBJ1-1	-	CASIYLGNTEAFF	TGTGCCAGCATCTACCTCGGGAACACTGAAGCTTTCTTT
TRBV3-1/TRBV3-2	TRBD1	TRBJ2-7	-	CASSQKTGVEQYF	TGTGCCAGCAGCCAAAAGACAGGGGTCGAGCAGTACTTC
TRBV27	-	TRBJ1-2	-	CASSLMVWGLLDYGYTF	TGTGCCAGCAGTTTAATGGTCTGGGGGCTCTTGGACTATGGCTACACCTTC
TRBV7-2	-	TRBJ1-2	once	CASSLRSSGQIYGYTF	TGTGCCAGCAGCTTAAGAAGCAGCGGACAGATCTATGGCTACACCTTC
TRBV27	-	TRBJ2-3	-	CASSYSENTDTQYF	TGTGCCAGCAGTTATAGCGAGAACACAGATACGCAGTATTTT
TRBV30	TRBD2	TRBJ2-2	-	CAWSGLAGGRIGELFF	TGTGCCTGGAGCGGACTAGCGGGAGGGAGGATCGGGGAGCTGTTTTTT
TRBV6-5	TRBD1	TRBJ1-6	-	CASSIRGTSPLHF	TGTGCCAGCAGTATCAGGGGGACTTCACCCCTCCACTTT
TRBV20-1	-	TRBJ2-1	-	CSAPLGDEQFF	TGCAGTGCGCCTCTAGGCGATGAGCAGTTCTTC
TRBV7-9	TRBD1	TRBJ1-2	-	CASSSGRDRGSYGYTF	TGTGCCAGCAGCTCTGGCCGGGACAGGGGTTCCTATGGCTACACCTTC
TRBV10-2	TRBD2	TRBJ2-3	-	CASSRVAGGPGDTQYF	TGCGCCAGCAGTCGTGTAGCGGGAGGGCCGGGGGATACGCAGTATTTT
TRBV5-4	-	TRBJ2-1	-	CASSLPTRGRVEQFF	TGTGCCAGCAGCTTACCGACTAGAGGGCGGGTTGAGCAGTTCTTC
TRBV6-5	-	TRBJ1-2	few	CASQAGGLSYGYTF	TGTGCCAGCCAGGCGGGGGGGCTTAGCTATGGCTACACCTTC
TRBV18	-	TRBJ2-5	-	CASSPPNSGYETQYF	TGTGCCAGCTCACCACCTAACTCAGGGTACGAGACCCAGTACTTC
TRBV18	-	TRBJ1-2	-	CASSRTDANYGYTF	TGTGCCAGCTCACGGACAGACGCTAACTATGGCTACACCTTC
TRBV6-5	-	TRBJ2-3	-	CASREEETQYF	TGTGCCAGCAGGGAGGAGGAGACGCAGTATTTT
TRBV18	TRBD1	TRBJ1-5	few	CASSLSDRTLNQPQHF	TGTGCCAGCTCACTCTCGGACAGGACTCTCAATCAGCCCCAGCATTTT
TRBV2	-	TRBJ1-2	-	CASSVADSSGYTF	TGTGCCAGCAGTGTGGCAGACAGTAGCGGCTACACCTTC
TRBV7-2	TRBD2	TRBJ2-1	-	CASSLTGLAGDEQFF	TGTGCCAGCAGCTTAACGGGACTAGCGGGAGATGAGCAGTTCTTC
TRBV7-9	-	TRBJ1-1	-	CASSPGVTSDTEAFF	TGTGCCAGCAGCCCAGGTGTGACCTCGGACACTGAAGCTTTCTTT
TRBV5-8	TRBD1	TRBJ2-3	-	CASSSWQATGYTDTQYF	TGTGCCAGCAGCTCTTGGCAGGCGACAGGGTATACAGATACGCAGTATTTT
TRBV6-2/TRBV6-3	-	TRBJ1-1	-	CASSTQAYTEAFF	TGTGCCAGCAGTACACAGGCTTACACTGAAGCTTTCTTT
TRBV5-1	TRBD2	TRBJ2-1	-	CASSLGTSGIYNEQFF	TGCGCCAGCAGCTTGGGGACTAGCGGGATCTACAATGAGCAGTTCTTC
TRBV30	TRBD2	TRBJ2-1	-	CAWSVGRTSGRINEQFF	TGTGCCTGGAGTGTAGGAAGGACTAGCGGGAGAATCAATGAGCAGTTCTTC
TRBV5-1	-	TRBJ2-7	-	CASSSSLVARPYEQYF	TGCGCCAGCAGCTCATCTTTAGTAGCGAGACCTTACGAGCAGTACTTC
TRBV10-2	TRBD2	TRBJ2-7	-	CASLLAGSYEQYF	TGCGCCAGCTTACTAGCGGGTTCCTACGAGCAGTACTTC
TRBV7-9	-	TRBJ1-3	-	CASSLTASGGNTIYF	TGTGCCAGCAGCTTGACGGCTTCGGGGGGAAACACCATATATTTT
TRBV30	TRBD2	TRBJ2-7	-	CAWSPPGAGGYEQYF	TGTGCCTGGAGTCCCCCAGGAGCGGGAGGGTACGAGCAGTACTTC
TRBV19	-	TRBJ1-2	-	CASSIAAGNNYGYTF	TGTGCCAGTAGTATAGCGGCAGGGAATAACTATGGCTACACCTTC
TRBV18	-	TRBJ2-3	-	CASSPQRAADTQYF	TGTGCCAGCTCACCCCAGCGTGCCGCAGATACGCAGTATTTT
TRBV6-5	-	TRBJ1-5	-	CASSNGHSGNQPQHF	TGTGCCAGCAGTAACGGACACAGCGGCAATCAGCCCCAGCATTTT
TRBV11-2	-	TRBJ2-5	-	CASSPVRGQETQYF	TGTGCCAGCAGCCCAGTCCGGGGTCAGGAGACCCAGTACTTC
TRBV19	-	TRBJ2-7	-	CASSIAAVTYEQYF	TGTGCCAGTAGTATTGCGGCCGTAACCTACGAGCAGTACTTC
TRBV3-1/TRBV3-2	-	TRBJ1-5	-	CASSLGHLDQPQHF	TGTGCCAGCAGCCTTGGACACCTGGATCAGCCCCAGCATTTT
TRBV4-1	-	TRBJ2-5	few	CASSQVVGETQYF	TGCGCCAGCAGCCAAGTGGTCGGGGAGACCCAGTACTTC
TRBV11-1	TRBD1	TRBJ2-3	-	CASSFGQAKYLQYF	TGTGCCAGCAGCTTTGGACAGGCCAAGTACCTTCAGTATTTT
TRBV7-8	TRBD1	TRBJ2-7	-	CASSSIRQGYEQYF	TGTGCCAGCAGCTCAATCCGACAGGGGTACGAGCAGTACTTC
TRBV14	-	TRBJ2-6	-	CASSPQGGNVLTF	TGTGCCAGCAGCCCGCAGGGCGGCAACGTCCTGACTTTC
TRBV5-1	-	TRBJ1-1	-	CASSGFGGTAEAFF	TGCGCCAGCAGCGGGTTTGGGGGGACCGCTGAAGCTTTCTTT
TRBV30	TRBD1	TRBJ2-1	-	CAWTKDRGPGGNNEQFF	TGTGCCTGGACCAAGGACAGGGGGCCCGGGGGGAACAATGAGCAGTTCTTC
TRBV9	TRBD2	TRBJ2-7	-	CASNSGGSYEQYF	TGTGCCAGCAACTCGGGGGGCTCCTACGAGCAGTACTTC
TRBV6-6	-	TRBJ2-6	-	CATTWTASSGANVLTF	TGTGCCACCACTTGGACAGCTAGCTCTGGGGCCAACGTCCTGACTTTC
TRBV5-4	TRBD2	TRBJ2-3	-	CASSSGLAGRVGDTQYF	TGTGCCAGCAGCTCGGGACTAGCGGGAAGAGTGGGAGATACGCAGTATTTT
TRBV10-1	TRBD1	TRBJ1-1	-	CASSAPGQGAPTGTEAFF	TGCGCCAGCAGCGCCCCAGGACAGGGGGCGCCGACCGGCACTGAAGCTTTCTTT
TRBV21-1	-	TRBJ2-1	-	CASSKERGLTNRCRYNEQFF	TGTGCCAGCAGCAAAGAGCGGGGGTTAACGAACAGGTGCAGGTACAATGAGCAGTTCTTC
TRBV7-2	-	TRBJ2-1	-	CASSFRQTTYNEQFF	TGTGCCAGCAGCTTCAGGCAGACCACCTACAATGAGCAGTTCTTC
TRBV7-7	TRBD2	TRBJ2-7	-	CASSLEPAGVDEQYF	TGTGCCAGCAGCTTAGAACCAGCGGGAGTCGACGAGCAGTACTTC